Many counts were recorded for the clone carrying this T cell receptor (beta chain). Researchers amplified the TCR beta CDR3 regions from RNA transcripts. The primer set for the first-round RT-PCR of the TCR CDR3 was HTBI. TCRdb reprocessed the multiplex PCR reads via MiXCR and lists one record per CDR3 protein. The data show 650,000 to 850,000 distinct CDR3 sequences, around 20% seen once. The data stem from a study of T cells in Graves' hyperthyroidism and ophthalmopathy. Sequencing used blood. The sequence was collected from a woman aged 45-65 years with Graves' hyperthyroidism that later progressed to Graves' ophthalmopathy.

This CDR3 is CASSPYQETQYF. The CDR3 DNA sequence: TGTGCCAGCTCACCGTACCAAGAGACCCAGTACTTC. The chain recombines TRBV18 with TRBJ2-5; no clear D. V lost 3 bases and J lost 0, with 2 bases in between. The V gene's germline CDR1 is KGHSH and CDR2 LQKENI. This CDR3 has 12 amino acids.